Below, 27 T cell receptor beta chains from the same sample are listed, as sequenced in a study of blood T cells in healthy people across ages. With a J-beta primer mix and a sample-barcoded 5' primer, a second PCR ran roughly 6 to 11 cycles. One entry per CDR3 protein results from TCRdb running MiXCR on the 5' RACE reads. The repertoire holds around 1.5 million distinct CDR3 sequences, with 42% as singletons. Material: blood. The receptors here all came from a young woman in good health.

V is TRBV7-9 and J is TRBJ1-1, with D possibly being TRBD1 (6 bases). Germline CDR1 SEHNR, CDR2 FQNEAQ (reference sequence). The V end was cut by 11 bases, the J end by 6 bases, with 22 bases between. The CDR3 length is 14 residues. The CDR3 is CASNLQGGFPEAFF. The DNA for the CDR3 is TGTGCCTCGAACCTACAGGGAGGATTCCCTGAAGCTTTCTTT.

The CDR3 bases are TGTGCCAGCACCGGAGGGACTAGCGGCGAGCAGTACTTC. It translates to CASTGGTSGEQYF. This chain links TRBV7-9 with TRBJ2-7, with TRBD2 identical over 11 bases. The CDR3 runs 13 residues. In germline, CDR1 is SEHNR, CDR2 FQNEAQ (reference sequence). V lost 7 bases and J lost 6; bases outside the gene matches: 5.

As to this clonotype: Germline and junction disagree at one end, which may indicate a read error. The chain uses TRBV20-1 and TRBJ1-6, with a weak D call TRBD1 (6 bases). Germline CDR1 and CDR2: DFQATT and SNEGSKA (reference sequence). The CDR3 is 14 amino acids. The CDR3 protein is CSARGGGVNSPLHF. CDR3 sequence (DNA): TGCAGTGCGAGAGGGGGAGGGGTAAATTCACCCCTCCACTTT.

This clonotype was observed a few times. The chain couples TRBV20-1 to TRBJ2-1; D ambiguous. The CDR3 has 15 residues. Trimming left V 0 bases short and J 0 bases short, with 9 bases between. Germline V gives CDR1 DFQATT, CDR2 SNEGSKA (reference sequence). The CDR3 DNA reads TGCAGTGCTAGAGATCTCTCGAGCTCCTACAATGAGCAGTTCTTC. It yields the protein CSARDLSSSYNEQFF.

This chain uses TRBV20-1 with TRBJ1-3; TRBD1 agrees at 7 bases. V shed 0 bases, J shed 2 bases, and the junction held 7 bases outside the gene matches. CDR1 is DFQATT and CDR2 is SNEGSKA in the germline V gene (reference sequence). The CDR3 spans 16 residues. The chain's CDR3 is CSARDGTVGPGNTIYF. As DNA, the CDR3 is TGCAGTGCTAGAGATGGGACAGTGGGGCCTGGAAACACCATATATTTT.

The DNA of the CDR3 is TGTGCCAGCAGCTTAACACTAGCCGCCCAGGGGGATACGCAGTATTTT. Translating gives CASSLTLAAQGDTQYF. The genes are TRBV7-6 and TRBJ2-3; D may correspond to TRBD1 or TRBD2 (6 bases each). The CDR3 runs 16 residues. Germline V gene data show CDR1 as SGHVS and CDR2 as FNYEAQ. The V gene lost 2 bases and the J gene lost 6 bases, with 18 bases spanning the gap. Complete variable domain (other parts from reference TRBV7-6 and TRBJ2-3): GAGVSQSPRYKVTKRGQDVALRCDPISGHVSLYWYRQALGQGPEFLTYFNYEAQQDKSGLPNDRFSAERPEGSISTLTIQRTEQRDSAMYRCASSLTLAAQGDTQYFGPGTRLTVL.

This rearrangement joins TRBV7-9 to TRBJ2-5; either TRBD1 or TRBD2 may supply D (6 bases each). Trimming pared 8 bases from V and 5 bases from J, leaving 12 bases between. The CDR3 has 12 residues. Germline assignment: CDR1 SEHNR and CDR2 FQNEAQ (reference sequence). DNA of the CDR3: TGTGCCAGCGACAGGAGCGGGGAGACCCAGTACTTC. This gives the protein CASDRSGETQYF.

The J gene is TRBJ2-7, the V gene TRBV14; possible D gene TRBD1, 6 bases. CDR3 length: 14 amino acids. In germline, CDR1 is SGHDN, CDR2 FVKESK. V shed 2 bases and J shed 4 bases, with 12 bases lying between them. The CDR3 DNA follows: TGTGCCAGCAGCCAAAGAAACAGGGTATACGAGCAGTACTTC. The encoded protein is CASSQRNRVYEQYF.

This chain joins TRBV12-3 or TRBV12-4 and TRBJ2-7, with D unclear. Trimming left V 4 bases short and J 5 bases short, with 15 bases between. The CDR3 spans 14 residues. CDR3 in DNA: TGTGCCAGCAGTTCTTCACTCGGGTCGGACGAGCAGTACTTC. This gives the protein CASSSSLGSDEQYF.

The DNA for the CDR3 is TGCAGTGCTAGAGATGCCGGGTACAATCAGCCCCAGCATTTT. Its protein product is CSARDAGYNQPQHF. This sequence joins TRBV20-1 and TRBJ1-5; D call uncertain. CDR1 is DFQATT, CDR2 SNEGSKA, per germline (reference sequence). V gave up 0 bases and J gave up 3 bases, with 9 bases separating them. This CDR3 comprises 14 residues.

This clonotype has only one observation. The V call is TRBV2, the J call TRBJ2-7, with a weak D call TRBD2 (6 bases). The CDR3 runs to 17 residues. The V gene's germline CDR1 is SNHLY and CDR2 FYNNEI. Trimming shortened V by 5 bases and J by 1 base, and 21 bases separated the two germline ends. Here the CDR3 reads CASSYLTSPGASYEQYF. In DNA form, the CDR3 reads TGTGCCAGCAGTTATCTTACATCACCGGGAGCTTCCTACGAGCAGTACTTC.

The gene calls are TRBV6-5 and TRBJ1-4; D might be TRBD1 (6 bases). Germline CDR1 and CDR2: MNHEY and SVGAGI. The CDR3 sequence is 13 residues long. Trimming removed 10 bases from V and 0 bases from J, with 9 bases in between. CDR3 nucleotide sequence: TGTGCCACCCGGACAGCAACTAATGAAAAACTGTTTTTT. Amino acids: CATRTATNEKLFF.

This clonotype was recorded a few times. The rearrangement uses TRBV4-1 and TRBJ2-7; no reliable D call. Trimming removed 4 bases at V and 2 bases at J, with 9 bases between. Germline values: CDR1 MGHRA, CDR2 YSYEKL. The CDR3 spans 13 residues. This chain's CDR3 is CASSPDPPYEQYF. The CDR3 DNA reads TGCGCCAGCAGCCCCGATCCCCCCTACGAGCAGTACTTC.

Here the CDR3 DNA reads TGTGCCAGCAGTTTAAGTTCCCCGCCCAATCAGCCCCAGCATTTT. Translation: CASSLSSPPNQPQHF. The chain employs TRBV27 and TRBJ1-5; D gene uncertain. V was pared by 2 bases and J by 3 bases, with 11 bases between. The CDR3 has 15 residues. Germline CDR1 is MNHEY and CDR2 is SMNVEV (reference sequence).

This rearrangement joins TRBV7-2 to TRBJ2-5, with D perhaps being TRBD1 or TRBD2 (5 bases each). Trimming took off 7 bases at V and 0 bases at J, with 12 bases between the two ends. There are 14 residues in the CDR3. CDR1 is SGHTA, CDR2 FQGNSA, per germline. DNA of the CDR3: TGTGCCAGCAACCCGGGACCAAACCAAGAGACCCAGTACTTC. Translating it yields CASNPGPNQETQYF.

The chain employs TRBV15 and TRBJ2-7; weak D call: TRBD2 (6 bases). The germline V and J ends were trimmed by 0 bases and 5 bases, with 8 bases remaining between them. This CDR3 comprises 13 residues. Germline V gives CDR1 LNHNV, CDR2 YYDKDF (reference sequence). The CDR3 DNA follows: TGTGCCACCAGCAGAGATCGGGGGAACGAGCAGTACTTC. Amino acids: CATSRDRGNEQYF. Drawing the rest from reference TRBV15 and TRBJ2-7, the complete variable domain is DAMVIQNPRYQVTQFGKPVTLSCSQTLNHNVMYWYQQKSSQAPKLLFHYYDKDFNNEADTPDNFQSRRPNTSFCFLDIRSPGLGDTAMYLCATSRDRGNEQYFGPGTRLTVT.

The CDR3 is CASSLKGARDEQYF. The CDR3 DNA sequence: TGTGCCAGCAGTTTAAAGGGGGCTCGCGACGAGCAGTACTTC. The chain uses TRBV28 and TRBJ2-7; 7 bases align to TRBD1. Trimming at V came to 2 bases and at J to 5 bases, leaving 6 bases not matched to a gene. The germline V gene has CDR1 MDHEN and CDR2 SYDVKM. The CDR3 is made up of 14 amino acids. Complete variable domain (other parts from reference TRBV28 and TRBJ2-7): DVKVTQSSRYLVKRTGEKVFLECVQDMDHENMFWYRQDPGLGLRLIYFSYDVKMKEKGDIPEGYSVSREKKERFSLILESASTNQTSMYLCASSLKGARDEQYFGPGTRLTVT.

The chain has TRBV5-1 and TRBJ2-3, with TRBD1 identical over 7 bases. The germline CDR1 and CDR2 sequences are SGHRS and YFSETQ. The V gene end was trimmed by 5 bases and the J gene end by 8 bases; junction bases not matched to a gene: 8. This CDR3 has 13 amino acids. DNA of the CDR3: TGCGCCAGCAGGACAGGGAACCCAGGTACGCAGTATTTT. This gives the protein CASRTGNPGTQYF. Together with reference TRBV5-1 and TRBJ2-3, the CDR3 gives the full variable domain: KAGVTQTPRYLIKTRGQQVTLSCSPISGHRSVSWYQQTPGQGLQFLFEYFSETQRNKGNFPGRFSGRQFSNSRSEMNVSTLELGDSALYLCASRTGNPGTQYFGPGTRLTVL.

This chain's CDR3 is CASSAYPVGGELFF. The CDR3 DNA is TGCGCCAGCAGCGCTTACCCGGTTGGCGGGGAGCTGTTTTTT. This chain joins TRBV5-1 and TRBJ2-2; D gene ambiguous. Trimming left V 4 bases short and J 7 bases short, with 14 bases between. There are 14 residues in the CDR3. Germline loops: CDR1 SGHRS, CDR2 YFSETQ.

For the CDR3, the DNA is TGTGCCAGCAGCCAAGATGGTGCCGGGACAGGGACGAGGGATACGCAGTATTTT. Its protein is CASSQDGAGTGTRDTQYF. The chain has TRBV3-1 and TRBJ2-3; TRBD1 matches at 9 bases. This CDR3 is built from 18 residues. The V gene end was trimmed by 0 bases and the J gene end by 6 bases; junction bases not matched to a gene: 13. Germline-derived CDR1 and CDR2 are LGHDT and YNNKEL (reference sequence).

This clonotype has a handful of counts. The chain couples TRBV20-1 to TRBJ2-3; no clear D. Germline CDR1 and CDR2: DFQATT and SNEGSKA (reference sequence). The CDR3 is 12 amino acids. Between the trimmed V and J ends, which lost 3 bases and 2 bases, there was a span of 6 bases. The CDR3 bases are TGCAGTGCTAGCTGGTCCACAGATACGCAGTATTTT. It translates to CSASWSTDTQYF.

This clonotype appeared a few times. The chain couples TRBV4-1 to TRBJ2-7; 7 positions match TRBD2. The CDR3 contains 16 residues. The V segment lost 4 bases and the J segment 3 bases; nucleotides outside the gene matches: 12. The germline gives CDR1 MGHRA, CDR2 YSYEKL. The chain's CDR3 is CASSRILAGYVYEQYF. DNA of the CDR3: TGCGCCAGCAGCCGGATATTAGCGGGCTACGTCTACGAGCAGTACTTC.

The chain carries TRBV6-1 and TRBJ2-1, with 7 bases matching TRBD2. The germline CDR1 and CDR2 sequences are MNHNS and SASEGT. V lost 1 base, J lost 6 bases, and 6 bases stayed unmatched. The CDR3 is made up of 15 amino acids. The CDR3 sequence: CASSEVGVAGNEQFF. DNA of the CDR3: TGTGCCAGCAGTGAAGTAGGGGTAGCGGGCAATGAGCAGTTCTTC.

In nucleotides, the CDR3 is TGTGCCATCAGTGAGTCAAGCGGCAGGGTAAGCGAGCAGTACTTC. Amino acid sequence: CAISESSGRVSEQYF. The chain uses TRBV10-3 and TRBJ2-4, with D perhaps assigned TRBD1 or TRBD2 (5 bases each). Near its end, the DNA agrees better with TRBJ2-7, so the J call may be wrong. The germline CDR1 and CDR2 sequences are ENHRY and SYGVKD. This CDR3 contains 15 residues.

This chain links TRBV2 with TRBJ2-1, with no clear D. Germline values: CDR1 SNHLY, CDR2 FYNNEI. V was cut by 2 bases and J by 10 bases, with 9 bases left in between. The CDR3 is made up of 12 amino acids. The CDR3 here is CASSEIGDEQFF. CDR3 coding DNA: TGTGCCAGCAGTGAAATAGGAGACGAGCAGTTCTTC.

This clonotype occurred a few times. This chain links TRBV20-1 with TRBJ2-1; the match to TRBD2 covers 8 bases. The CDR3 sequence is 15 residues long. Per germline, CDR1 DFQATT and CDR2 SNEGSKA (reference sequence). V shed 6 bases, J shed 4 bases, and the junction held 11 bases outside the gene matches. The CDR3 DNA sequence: TGCAGTGCCCTTAAGGTGGCGGGAGGTTACAATGAGCAGTTCTTC. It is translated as CSALKVAGGYNEQFF.

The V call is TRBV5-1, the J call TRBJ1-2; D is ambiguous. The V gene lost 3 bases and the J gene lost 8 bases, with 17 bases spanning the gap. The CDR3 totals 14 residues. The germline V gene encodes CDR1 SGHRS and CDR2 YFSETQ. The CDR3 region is CASSSSNPEWGYTF. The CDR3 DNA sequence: TGCGCCAGCAGCTCCTCGAACCCTGAGTGGGGCTACACCTTC.